Each of the 21 T cell receptor beta chains below was sequenced from the same sample in a study of blood T cell repertoires in COVID-19. The table came from immunoSEQ multiplex PCR; TCRdb's copy has only in-frame clones and leaves some out. The sample holds approximately 200,000 clones, about 90% seen once. Sequencing was performed on peripheral blood. These receptors were collected from a man aged 25 to 40 with COVID-19, enrolled during active disease.

The chain recombines TRBV5-5 with TRBJ1-2, with a tentative D call TRBD1 (6 bases). There are 16 residues in the CDR3. V lost 6 bases to trimming and J lost 8 bases, with 26 bases between them. Per the germline V gene, CDR1 is SGHKS and CDR2 is YYEKEE (reference sequence). The chain's CDR3 is CASISSNPAGVGGYTF. The CDR3, as DNA: TGTGCCAGCATCTCCTCCAACCCGGCAGGGGTTGGCGGCTACACCTTC. The whole variable domain, filled in from reference TRBV5-5 and TRBJ1-2, reads DAGVTQSPTHLIKTRGQQVTLRCSPISGHKSVSWYQQVLGQGPQFIFQYYEKEERGRGNFPDRFSARQFPNYSSELNVNALLLGDSALYLCASISSNPAGVGGYTFGSGTRLTVV.

The J gene is TRBJ2-7, the V gene TRBV7-2; 11 bases map to TRBD1. The CDR3 loop spans 19 amino acids. V shed 5 bases, J shed 0 bases, and the junction held 15 bases outside the gene matches. Germline CDR1 reads SGHTA; CDR2 reads FQGNSA. This CDR3 is CASSIYRGQGGLSSYEQYF. As DNA, the CDR3 is TGTGCCAGCAGCATCTACCGGGGACAGGGGGGCCTTAGCTCCTACGAGCAGTACTTC.

This chain uses TRBV29-1 with TRBJ2-5, with 7 bases lining up with TRBD2. V lost 6 bases, J lost 5 bases, and 12 bases stayed unmatched. Germline lookup yields CDR1 SQVTM and CDR2 ANQGSEA. There are 14 residues in the CDR3. The CDR3 protein is CSVDDRLASETQYF. Here the CDR3 DNA reads TGCAGCGTCGATGACCGACTAGCATCCGAGACCCAGTACTTC. Full variable domain (rest looked up from reference TRBV29-1 and TRBJ2-5): SAVISQKPSRDICQRGTSLTIQCQVDSQVTMMFWYRQQPGQSLTLIATANQGSEATYESGFVIDKFPISRPNLTFSTLTVSNMSPEDSSIYLCSVDDRLASETQYFGPGTRLLVL.

The sample holds a few counts of this clone. This sequence joins TRBV4-1 and TRBJ1-2; maybe TRBD1 (5 bases). V was pared by 0 bases and J by 5 bases, with 13 bases between. The germline V gene has CDR1 MGHRA and CDR2 YSYEKL. The CDR3 consists of 15 residues. The CDR3, as DNA: TGCGCCAGCAGCCAAGATGGGGGGGGATATTATGGCTACACCTTC. Protein product: CASSQDGGGYYGYTF.

The rearrangement uses TRBV5-4 and TRBJ1-5, with TRBD1 as a possible D gene (5 bases). V lost 4 bases, J lost 5 bases, and 10 bases lay in between. The CDR3 has 13 residues. Germline CDR1 reads SGHNT; CDR2 reads YYREEE (reference sequence). The CDR3 DNA reads as TGTGCCAGCAGCCTAGACAGAGATCAGCCCCAGCATTTT. It translates to CASSLDRDQPQHF.

The genes are TRBV30 and TRBJ2-3, with 8 bases fitting TRBD2. The V gene end was trimmed by 2 bases and the J gene end by 0 bases; junction bases not matched to a gene: 10. Per germline, CDR1 GTSNPN and CDR2 SVGIG (reference sequence). The CDR3 consists of 17 residues. The CDR3 DNA reads TGTGCCTGGAGTTCATCAGTCCGACTAGCGAGCACAGATACGCAGTATTTT. This translates into CAWSSSVRLASTDTQYF.

The chain employs TRBV7-9 and TRBJ2-2; TRBD2 might be the D (6 bases). The germline V and J ends were trimmed by 6 bases and 6 bases, with 8 bases remaining between them. CDR1 is SEHNR, CDR2 FQNEAQ, per germline (reference sequence). The CDR3 loop spans 12 amino acids. The CDR3 DNA reads TGTGCCAGCAGGGAGCGGGCCGGGGAGCTGTTTTTT. Translated, it gives CASRERAGELFF.

The chain links TRBV19 to TRBJ1-5; no firm D call. V was shortened by 3 bases and J by 7 bases, with 10 bases between the two germline ends. Germline values: CDR1 LNHDA, CDR2 SQIVND (reference sequence). This CDR3 contains 13 residues. CDR3 sequence: CASSILEAQPQHF. CDR3 in DNA: TGTGCCAGTAGTATCCTCGAAGCGCAGCCCCAGCATTTT.

V and J are TRBV27 and TRBJ2-7, with D tentatively TRBD2 (6 bases). The CDR3 has 17 amino acids. Germline CDR1 reads MNHEY; CDR2 reads SMNVEV (reference sequence). V dropped 2 bases and J dropped 3 bases, with 20 bases sitting between them. The CDR3 coding sequence is TGTGCCAGCAGTTTAGTGGGCCGGGGAGGTATATACTACGAGCAGTACTTC. The encoded protein is CASSLVGRGGIYYEQYF.

J is TRBJ1-2 and V is TRBV15, with D possibly being TRBD1 (6 bases). CDR1 LNHNV and CDR2 YYDKDF come from the germline V gene (reference sequence). CDR3 length: 18 residues. V lost 5 bases to trimming and J lost 4 bases, with 26 bases between them. The CDR3 bases are TGTGCCACCAGCGAATCCCCAGGGGAAGGAAAGTCCCTCTATGGCTACACCTTC. This encodes CATSESPGEGKSLYGYTF.

This clone occurred once. V and J are TRBV3-1 (or the pseudogene TRBV3-2) and TRBJ1-2; possibly TRBD1 for D (6 bases). The V gene's germline CDR1 is LGHDT and CDR2 YNNKEL (reference sequence). Trimming cost V 4 bases and J 6 bases, with 12 bases left between them. The CDR3 is 13 residues long. The CDR3 is CASSPRTEDGYTF. Here the CDR3 DNA reads TGTGCCAGCAGCCCCAGGACAGAGGATGGCTACACCTTC.

The J gene is TRBJ1-2, the V gene TRBV14; D gene uncertain. Trimming stripped 0 bases from V and 10 bases from J, with 9 bases between. Germline-derived CDR1 and CDR2 are SGHDN and FVKESK. This CDR3 contains 12 residues. The CDR3, as DNA: TGTGCCAGCAGCCAAGACGAGGCGGCCTACACCTTC. Residues: CASSQDEAAYTF.

J is TRBJ1-2 and V is TRBV10-3; 7 nucleotides align to TRBD1. V was pared by 3 bases and J by 9 bases, with 7 bases of the junction left unmatched. Germline assignment: CDR1 ENHRY and CDR2 SYGVKD. This CDR3 is 13 amino acids long. CDR3 region: CAISDQQGRRYTF. The CDR3 DNA reads TGTGCCATCAGTGATCAACAGGGGAGACGCTACACCTTC.

V usage is TRBV25-1 and J usage is TRBJ1-6, with 7 bases lining up with TRBD1. The CDR3 is 16 amino acids. V lost 6 bases and J lost 8; bases outside the gene matches: 13. CDR1 and CDR2 (germline): MGHDK, SYGVNS. The CDR3 here is CASRPPTGTADSPLHF. The DNA of the CDR3 is TGTGCCAGCAGGCCCCCAACCGGGACAGCCGATTCACCCCTCCACTTT.

V gene TRBV7-9 combines with J gene TRBJ2-7, with 8 bases aligning to TRBD1. The CDR3 totals 15 residues. Germline CDR1 reads SEHNR; CDR2 reads FQNEAQ (reference sequence). Trimming removed 0 bases from V and 7 bases from J; junction bases left unmatched: 8. This CDR3 reads CASSLAAGQAWEQYF. In DNA form, the CDR3 reads TGTGCCAGCAGCTTAGCGGCGGGACAGGCGTGGGAGCAGTACTTC.

The count of this clone is one. This chain connects TRBV4-1 to TRBJ2-7; D is unresolved. Germline V CDR1 and CDR2: MGHRA, YSYEKL. V lost 0 bases, J lost 0 bases, and 15 bases lay in between. The CDR3 loop spans 17 amino acids. The CDR3 protein is CASSQEVPVLHSYEQYF. For the CDR3, the DNA is TGCGCCAGCAGCCAAGAGGTCCCGGTCCTCCACTCCTACGAGCAGTACTTC.

V gene TRBV3-1 (or the pseudogene TRBV3-2) combines with J gene TRBJ1-5; perhaps TRBD1 as D (6 bases). The CDR3 is made up of 15 amino acids. In germline, CDR1 is LGHDT, CDR2 YNNKEL (reference sequence). Trimming stripped 0 bases from V and 5 bases from J, with 11 bases between. This CDR3 is CASSQEGWTDQPQHF. The CDR3 nucleotides are TGTGCCAGCAGCCAAGAAGGGTGGACAGATCAGCCCCAGCATTTT.

J is TRBJ2-5 and V is TRBV28, with D tentatively TRBD1 (5 bases). Trimming took 2 bases from V and 5 from J, leaving 12 bases between them. The CDR3 is made up of 14 amino acids. From germline, CDR1 is MDHEN and CDR2 SYDVKM. The CDR3 loop is CASSLGQGNETQYF. CDR3 DNA: TGTGCCAGCAGTTTAGGGCAGGGAAACGAGACCCAGTACTTC. The full variable domain, with the rest looked up from reference TRBV28 and TRBJ2-5, is DVKVTQSSRYLVKRTGEKVFLECVQDMDHENMFWYRQDPGLGLRLIYFSYDVKMKEKGDIPEGYSVSREKKERFSLILESASTNQTSMYLCASSLGQGNETQYFGPGTRLLVL.

The gene calls are TRBV19 and TRBJ1-2; D is unresolved. Looked up from germline, CDR1 is LNHDA and CDR2 is SQIVND (reference sequence). Trimming shortened V by 7 bases and J by 3 bases, and 15 bases separated the two germline ends. The CDR3 spans 14 residues. CDR3 nucleotides: TGTGCCAGTACCCTAGCCGGGGTTGACTATGGCTACACCTTC. Its translation is CASTLAGVDYGYTF. The full variable domain, its missing parts supplied by reference TRBV19 and TRBJ1-2, is DGGITQSPKYLFRKEGQNVTLSCEQNLNHDAMYWYRQDPGQGLRLIYYSQIVNDFQKGDIAEGYSVSREKKESFPLTVTSAQKNPTAFYLCASTLAGVDYGYTFGSGTRLTVV.

The rearrangement links TRBV28 to TRBJ2-1, with 7 bases fitting TRBD2. Trimming at V came to 3 bases and at J to 6 bases, leaving 8 bases not matched to a gene. CDR1 is MDHEN and CDR2 is SYDVKM in the germline V gene. The CDR3 is 15 residues long. The CDR3 spells CASSFGGRASNEQFF. The CDR3 region has the DNA TGTGCCAGCAGTTTTGGAGGGAGGGCCTCCAATGAGCAGTTCTTC.

V and J are TRBV4-2 and TRBJ2-7; D is possibly TRBD2 (6 bases). CDR3 size: 16 residues. From germline, CDR1 is LGHNA and CDR2 YNFKEQ. The V gene lost 2 bases and the J gene lost 0 bases, with 14 bases spanning the gap. The CDR3 bases are TGTGCCAGCAGCCAAAGTATCCGGGACTTCTCCTACGAGCAGTACTTC. Protein sequence: CASSQSIRDFSYEQYF.